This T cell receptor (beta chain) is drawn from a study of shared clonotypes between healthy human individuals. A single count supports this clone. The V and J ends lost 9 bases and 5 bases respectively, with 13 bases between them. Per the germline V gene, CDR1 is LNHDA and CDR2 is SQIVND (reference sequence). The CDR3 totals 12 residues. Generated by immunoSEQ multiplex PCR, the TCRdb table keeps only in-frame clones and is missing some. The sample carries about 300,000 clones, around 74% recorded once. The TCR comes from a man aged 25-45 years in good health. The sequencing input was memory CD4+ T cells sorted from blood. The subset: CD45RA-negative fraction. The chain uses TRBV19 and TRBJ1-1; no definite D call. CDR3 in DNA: TGTGCCAGCCTCGGGTTCAGTACTGAAGCTTTCTTT. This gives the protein CASLGFSTEAFF.